The 10 T cell receptor beta chains below come from one sample, sequenced in a study of shared clonotypes between healthy human individuals. The repertoire was sequenced with immunoSEQ multiplex PCR; TCRdb's copy has only in-frame clones and lacks some. The sample gives a few hundred thousand clones, less than 98% of which show up once; roughly 0.055% is in the top ten. Input material: naive CD4+ T cells sorted from blood. As for subset: CD45RA+ positively selected. These receptors were taken from a woman younger than 45 in good health.

The chain links TRBV28 to TRBJ1-3; 9 bases are shared with TRBD1. Germline values: CDR1 MDHEN, CDR2 SYDVKM. Trimming at V came to 5 bases and at J to 0 bases, leaving 14 bases not matched to a gene. The CDR3 runs to 19 residues. The CDR3 sequence is CASSPPGQGLLSSGNTIYF. CDR3 DNA sequence: TGTGCCAGCAGTCCACCCGGACAGGGGCTTTTATCCTCTGGAAACACCATATATTTT.

The chain carries TRBV28 and TRBJ2-7; D not certain. The germline V and J ends were trimmed by 3 bases and 4 bases, with 4 bases remaining between them. The germline gives CDR1 MDHEN, CDR2 SYDVKM. The CDR3 has 11 amino acids. In DNA form, the CDR3 reads TGTGCCAGCAGTTTCCAATACGAGCAGTACTTC. This gives the protein CASSFQYEQYF.

The V and J genes are TRBV27 and TRBJ2-6, with D uncertain. Trimming removed 5 bases at V and 0 bases at J, with 14 bases between. CDR3 length: 17 residues. Germline CDR1 is MNHEY and CDR2 is SMNVEV (reference sequence). The CDR3 nucleotides read TGTGCCAGCAGTCGGTCCGTCTCGGTCTCTGGGGCCAACGTCCTGACTTTC. This translates into CASSRSVSVSGANVLTF.

The chain combines TRBV5-1 with TRBJ2-2, with no clear D. The length of the CDR3 is 15 residues. Germline V gene data show CDR1 as SGHRS and CDR2 as YFSETQ. The V end lost 3 bases, the J end lost 0 bases, and 9 bases lay between the germline ends. In DNA form, the CDR3 reads TGCGCCAGCAGCTCTGACACCACGAACACCGGGGAGCTGTTTTTT. Its translation is CASSSDTTNTGELFF.

Points on this clone: Its ends do not fully match the called genes, so a read error is possible. This chain uses TRBV28 with TRBJ2-7; D unclear. The CDR3 runs 12 residues. Germline values: CDR1 MDHEN, CDR2 SYDVKM. The CDR3 region is CASSLTGTLLNF. CDR3 DNA: TGTGCCAGCAGTTTAACCGGTACGTTATTGAACTTC.

The chain joins TRBV9 to TRBJ1-1; 8 nucleotides match TRBD1. Per germline, CDR1 SGDLS and CDR2 YYNGEE. The CDR3 runs to 17 residues. V lost 4 bases and J lost 5; bases outside the gene matches: 16. This CDR3 is CASSPDSDRAFETEAFF. The CDR3 DNA reads TGTGCCAGCAGCCCAGATTCGGACAGGGCTTTTGAAACTGAAGCTTTCTTT.

This chain uses TRBV6-1 with TRBJ1-5, with TRBD1 identical over 8 bases. Germline CDR1 is MNHNS and CDR2 is SASEGT. Trimming at V came to 3 bases and at J to 7 bases, leaving 5 bases not matched to a gene. The CDR3 sequence is 14 residues long. CDR3 DNA sequence: TGTGCCAGCAGTGATGACAGGGGATACCAGCCCCAGCATTTT. The encoded protein is CASSDDRGYQPQHF.

In DNA form, the CDR3 reads TGTGCCAGCAGCTTAAAGCTAGTTAGTACGTACGAGCAGTACTTC. The encoded protein is CASSLKLVSTYEQYF. This chain uses TRBV11-2 with TRBJ2-7; D unclear. This CDR3 has 15 residues. From germline, CDR1 is SGHAT and CDR2 FQNNGV. V was trimmed by 2 bases and J by 4 bases, leaving 15 bases between them.

V gene TRBV2 combines with J gene TRBJ1-1, with 7 bases lining up with TRBD1. The CDR3 extends over 14 amino acids. Germline loops: CDR1 SNHLY, CDR2 FYNNEI. V lost 10 bases, J lost 6 bases, and 14 bases stayed unmatched. Written as DNA, the CDR3 is TGTGCCAAAGGGACAGAGGTGGCTGTTGCTGAAGCTTTCTTT. Its protein is CAKGTEVAVAEAFF.

V gene TRBV18 combines with J gene TRBJ1-2, with TRBD1 matching 7 bases. The CDR3 length is 14 residues. V shed 3 bases and J 3 bases; nucleotides not matched to a gene: 4. Germline CDR1 and CDR2: KGHSH and LQKENI. The CDR3 region is CASSPQGVDYGYTF. In nucleotides, the CDR3 is TGTGCCAGCTCACCCCAGGGGGTGGACTATGGCTACACCTTC.